The entry below gives a single T cell receptor beta chain sequence along with its context. The target antigen is unknown. Time point specified: week 5, during vaccination. Mutant IDH1 20-mer peptide, at 300 ug, made up each vaccine dose, with topical imiquimod. The sample originates from a study of a mutant IDH1 vaccine in newly diagnosed glioma. Across the whole study: The vaccination schedule gave patients eight doses in weeks 1, 3, 5, 7, 11, 15, 19 and 23. Prior therapy was radiotherapy, temozolomide, or both; most received both.

CDR3 length: 15 residues. Looked up from germline, CDR1 is SGHRS and CDR2 is YFSETQ. V lost 0 bases and J lost 4; bases outside the gene matches: 6. Some clones are missing from TCRdb's copy, which holds only in-frame ones; the method was immunoSEQ multiplex PCR. The repertoire has roughly 60,000 clones, under 90% of them found once; the top ten carry approximately 7.4%. The material was PBMCs, obtained from a glioma patient whose treatment included an IDH1 peptide vaccine. The chain recombines TRBV5-1 with TRBJ2-7; 8 bases agree with TRBD1. The receptor comes from a woman aged 50 to 60 with glioma. The CDR3 sequence is CASSLGQGLGYEQYF. As DNA, the CDR3 is TGCGCCAGCAGCTTGGGACAGGGGTTAGGTTACGAGCAGTACTTC.